The T cell receptor (beta chain) under discussion was sequenced for a study of OX40 agonist ivuxolimab in advanced cancers. Study-wide findings and caveats: Average numbers of expanded clones were greater in CD8+ T cells than in CD4+.

The assay was immunoSEQ multiplex PCR, and TCRdb's table has in-frame clones only and misses some. The sample holds about 80,000 clones, approximately 90% seen once. Patients with autoimmune history or systemic immunosuppression were excluded. V dropped 0 bases and J dropped 10 bases, with 13 bases sitting between them. The germline V gene has CDR1 SEHNR and CDR2 FQNEAQ (reference sequence). The CDR3 runs 14 residues. To note about this clone: Antigen: not known.

This chain links TRBV7-9 with TRBJ1-3; D remains unclear. This receptor was taken from an adult with an advanced solid tumor such as melanoma, head and neck, liver or kidney cancer. Source: CD4+ or CD8+ T cells sorted from blood, taken in a trial of the OX40 agonist ivuxolimab. The CDR3 spells CASSLAGRERTIYF. CDR3 DNA sequence: TGTGCCAGCAGCTTAGCGGGTAGGGAGAGGACCATATATTTT.